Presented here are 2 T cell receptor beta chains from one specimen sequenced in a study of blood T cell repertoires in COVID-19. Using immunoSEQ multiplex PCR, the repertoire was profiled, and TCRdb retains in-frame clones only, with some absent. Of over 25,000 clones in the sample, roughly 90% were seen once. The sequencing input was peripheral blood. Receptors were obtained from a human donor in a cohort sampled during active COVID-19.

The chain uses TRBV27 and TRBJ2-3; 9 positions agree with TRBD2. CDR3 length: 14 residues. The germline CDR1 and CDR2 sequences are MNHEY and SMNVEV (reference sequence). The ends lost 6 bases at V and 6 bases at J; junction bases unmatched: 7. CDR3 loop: CASRPLAGEDTQYF. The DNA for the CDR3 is TGTGCCAGCAGGCCATTAGCGGGGGAGGATACGCAGTATTTT.

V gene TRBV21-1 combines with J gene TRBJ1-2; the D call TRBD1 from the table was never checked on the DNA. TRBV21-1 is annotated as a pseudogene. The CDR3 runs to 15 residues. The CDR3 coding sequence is TGTGCCAGCAGCAGGGACAGGGAATCCCTTTATGGCTACACCTTC. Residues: CASSRDRESLYGYTF.